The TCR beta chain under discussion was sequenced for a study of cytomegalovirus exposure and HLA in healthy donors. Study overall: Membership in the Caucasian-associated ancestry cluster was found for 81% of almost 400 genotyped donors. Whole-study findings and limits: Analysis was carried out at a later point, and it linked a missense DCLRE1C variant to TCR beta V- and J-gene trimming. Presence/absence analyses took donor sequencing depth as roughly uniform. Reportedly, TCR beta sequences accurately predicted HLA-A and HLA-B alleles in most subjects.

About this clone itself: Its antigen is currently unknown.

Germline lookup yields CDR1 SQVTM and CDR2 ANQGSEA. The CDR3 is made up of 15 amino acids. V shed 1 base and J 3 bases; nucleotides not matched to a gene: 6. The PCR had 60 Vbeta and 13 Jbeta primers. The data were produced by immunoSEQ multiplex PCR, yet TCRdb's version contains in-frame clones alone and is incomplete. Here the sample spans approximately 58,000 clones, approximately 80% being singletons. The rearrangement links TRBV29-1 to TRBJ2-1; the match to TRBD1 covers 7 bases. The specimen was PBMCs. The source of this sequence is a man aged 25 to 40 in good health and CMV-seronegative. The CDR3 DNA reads TGCAGCGTTGAAGGCCAGGGGGTTTTCTACAATGAGCAGTTCTTC. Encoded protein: CSVEGQGVFYNEQFF.